This T cell receptor beta chain was profiled in a study of shared clonotypes between healthy human individuals. Study-level results: Clonotype sharing across a few donors was observed for about 4.8% of naive CD4 clonotypes.

Each subset's genomic DNA was shared equally among a number of immunoSEQ plates. Only in-frame clones appear in the TCRdb table, and some are missing; sequencing was by immunoSEQ multiplex PCR. The sample has about 1.5 million clones, about 98% seen once. For this clone: The antigen is unknown.

Participating donors were healthy, HIV-negative adults free of recent acute infections or vaccinations. V was trimmed by 1 base and J by 2 bases, leaving 10 bases between them. There are 15 residues in the CDR3. Germline V gives CDR1 SGHNT, CDR2 YENEEA. This TCR was recovered from a man aged 30-40 years in good health. The sequenced sample was naive CD4+ T cells sorted from blood. Subset of the sample: CD45RA+ positively selected. V usage is TRBV11-3 and J usage is TRBJ2-3; perhaps D is TRBD1 or TRBD2 (5 bases each). This CDR3 is CASSLGGLPTDTQYF. Here the CDR3 DNA reads TGTGCCAGCAGCTTAGGGGGGTTACCCACAGATACGCAGTATTTT.